This passage covers 21 T cell receptor beta chains from one sample sequenced in a study of cytomegalovirus exposure and HLA in healthy donors. Using immunoSEQ multiplex PCR, the repertoire was profiled, and TCRdb retains in-frame clones only, with some absent. The profile shows 150,000 to 200,000 clones, about nine tenths of them singletons. The specimen sequenced was PBMCs. The origin of the receptors is a woman in her twenties or thirties in good health and CMV-seronegative.

A single count supports this clone. This sequence joins TRBV18 and TRBJ2-1; 7 bases fit TRBD1. Germline CDR1 KGHSH, CDR2 LQKENI. The V segment lost 4 bases and the J segment 7 bases; nucleotides outside the gene matches: 13. The CDR3 totals 16 residues. The CDR3 loop reads CASSQKDRILENEQFF. The CDR3 nucleotides are TGTGCCAGCTCACAGAAGGACAGGATCTTAGAAAATGAGCAGTTCTTC.

J is TRBJ2-7 and V is TRBV2, with D possibly TRBD1 on 6 matching bases. The germline V and J ends were trimmed by 7 bases and 4 bases, with 23 bases remaining between them. The germline CDR1 and CDR2 sequences are SNHLY and FYNNEI. The CDR3 contains 16 residues. CDR3 in amino acids: CASTLQGYKDPYEQYF. The CDR3 DNA follows: TGTGCCAGCACACTACAGGGCTATAAGGACCCTTACGAGCAGTACTTC.

The chain links TRBV14 to TRBJ2-2; no clear D. Looked up from germline, CDR1 is SGHDN and CDR2 is FVKESK. CDR3 length: 14 amino acids. V was pared by 0 bases and J by 4 bases, with 6 bases between. The CDR3 protein is CASSQDIITGELFF. For the CDR3, the DNA is TGTGCCAGCAGCCAAGATATAATCACCGGGGAGCTGTTTTTT.

The chain joins TRBV5-1 to TRBJ2-1; 8 bases fit TRBD1. The CDR3 spans 13 residues. V dropped 3 bases and J dropped 8; count of bases not matched to a gene: 4. Germline V gene lookup returns CDR1 SGHRS and CDR2 YFSETQ. The CDR3 coding sequence is TGCGCCAGCAGCTGGCTGGGACAGGATGAGCAGTTCTTC. It is translated as CASSWLGQDEQFF.

The chain uses TRBV6-1 and TRBJ2-7; D remains ambiguous. The ends were cut back, 8 bases at V and 3 bases at J, with 11 bases in the middle. This CDR3 has 12 residues. CDR1 and CDR2 from the germline V gene are MNHNS and SASEGT. The CDR3 DNA sequence: TGTGCCAGCGCCCCCTTAAACTACGAGCAGTACTTC. It encodes CASAPLNYEQYF.

V is TRBV7-3 and J is TRBJ2-3; 8 nucleotides line up with TRBD1. CDR3 length: 15 amino acids. Germline V gives CDR1 SGHTA, CDR2 FQGTGA. Losses at the gene ends were 3 bases for V and 4 bases for J; bases not matched to a gene: 6. As DNA, the CDR3 is TGTGCCAGCAGCTTGGGACAGGACAATTCAGATACGCAGTATTTT. Translating it yields CASSLGQDNSDTQYF.

The genes are TRBV13 and TRBJ2-2; TRBD2 matches 15 bases. Trimming removed 4 bases from V and 6 bases from J; junction bases left unmatched: 3. This CDR3 comprises 16 residues. Germline V gives CDR1 PRHDT, CDR2 FYEKMQ (reference sequence). The CDR3: CASSSRTSGRAGELFF. As DNA, the CDR3 is TGTGCCAGCAGCTCAAGGACTAGCGGGAGGGCCGGGGAGCTGTTTTTT.

The chain recombines TRBV27 with TRBJ2-7, with a possible D match to TRBD1 (5 bases). CDR1 MNHEY and CDR2 SMNVEV come from the germline V gene (reference sequence). The CDR3 is 12 residues long. V was pared by 6 bases and J by 6 bases, with 12 bases between. The CDR3 DNA is TGTGCCAGCAGCAGCCCTGGGGCCGAGCAGTACTTC. Encoded protein: CASSSPGAEQYF.

The chain links TRBV2 to TRBJ1-5; D uncertain. The CDR3 length is 13 residues. Germline CDR1 reads SNHLY; CDR2 reads FYNNEI. Trimming removed 2 bases at V and 4 bases at J, with 6 bases between. The CDR3 DNA is TGTGCCAGCAGTGAAAGCAGGAATCAGCCCCAGCATTTT. Protein: CASSESRNQPQHF. Together with reference TRBV2 and TRBJ1-5, the CDR3 gives the full variable domain: EPEVTQTPSHQVTQMGQEVILRCVPISNHLYFYWYRQILGQKVEFLVSFYNNEISEKSEIFDDQFSVERPDGSNFTLKIRSTKLEDSAMYFCASSESRNQPQHFGDGTRLSIL.

The V call is TRBV28, the J call TRBJ2-3, with 8 bases fitting TRBD1. The V and J ends lost 2 bases and 2 bases, in that order; junction bases with no gene match: 9. Per germline, CDR1 MDHEN and CDR2 SYDVKM. The CDR3 covers 17 residues. The CDR3 region is CASSLGPGQGPTDTQYF. Written as DNA, the CDR3 is TGTGCCAGCAGTTTAGGGCCCGGACAGGGTCCCACAGATACGCAGTATTTT.

The rearrangement links TRBV7-8 to TRBJ1-2, with a tentative D call TRBD1 (6 bases). The CDR3 consists of 14 residues. With 3 bases removed from V and 8 bases from J, the gap between germline ends came to 16 bases. The germline CDR1 and CDR2 sequences are SGHVS and FQNEAQ. The CDR3 reads CASSLQARGRGYTF. The CDR3 DNA follows: TGTGCCAGCAGCTTGCAGGCCAGGGGTAGAGGCTACACCTTC.

Many counts were recorded for this clone. This chain connects TRBV30 to TRBJ1-5; 9 positions match TRBD1. Germline V gene lookup returns CDR1 GTSNPN and CDR2 SVGIG (reference sequence). The CDR3 covers 14 residues. Trimming took 3 bases from V and 2 from J; bases not matched to a gene: 2. CDR3 sequence reads: CAWSRTGGNQPQHF. CDR3 in DNA: TGTGCCTGGAGCAGGACAGGGGGCAATCAGCCCCAGCATTTT.

Comments on this clone: A much larger clone lies a single base off, so this may be a read error. This chain uses TRBV9 with TRBJ2-7; no firm D call. Germline V gives CDR1 SGDLS, CDR2 YYNGEE. CDR3 length: 14 amino acids. The CDR3 reads CASNVAQSSYEQYF. The CDR3 DNA follows: TGTGCCAGCAACGTAGCACAGTCCTCCTACGAGCAGTACTTC.

The count of this clone is one. V and J are TRBV4-2 and TRBJ2-5; 8 nucleotides align to TRBD2. The CDR3 runs 17 residues. Germline lookup yields CDR1 LGHNA and CDR2 YNFKEQ. The V gene end was trimmed by 0 bases and the J gene end by 7 bases; junction bases not matched to a gene: 13. The CDR3 bases are TGTGCCAGCAGCCAAGAGGGTAACGGGGGGGCAAGAGGGACCCAGTACTTC. Its translation: CASSQEGNGGARGTQYF.

V and J are TRBV13 and TRBJ1-4, with TRBD1 matching 10 bases. Unmatched junction bases numbered 9, after V lost 5 bases and J lost 6 bases. The germline CDR1 and CDR2 sequences are PRHDT and FYEKMQ (reference sequence). There are 16 residues in the CDR3. CDR3 amino acids: CASSALGTGEHEKLFF. The CDR3 DNA reads TGTGCCAGCAGCGCCCTCGGGACAGGGGAACATGAAAAACTGTTTTTT.

The rearrangement links TRBV19 to TRBJ2-7, with a possible D match to TRBD2 (5 bases). The length of the CDR3 is 11 residues. Germline CDR1 LNHDA, CDR2 SQIVND (reference sequence). V was shortened by 4 bases and J by 5 bases, with 6 bases between the two germline ends. For the CDR3, the DNA is TGTGCCAGTAGTAGGGGAGACGAGCAGTACTTC. The encoded protein is CASSRGDEQYF.

V usage is TRBV6-4 and J usage is TRBJ2-2; no clear D. V lost 2 bases and J 8 bases, leaving 9 bases between the germline ends. Germline CDR1 and CDR2: MRHNA and SNTAGT. The CDR3 extends over 13 amino acids. CDR3 nucleotides: TGTGCCAGCAGTGACGACTCTTGGGGGGAGCTGTTTTTT. Protein product: CASSDDSWGELFF.

This clone was counted only a few times. The chain is built from TRBV4-3 and TRBJ2-7; D might be TRBD1 (6 bases). There are 15 residues in the CDR3. Germline V gene lookup returns CDR1 LGHNA and CDR2 YSLEER. Between the trimmed V and J ends, which lost 0 bases and 3 bases, there was a span of 12 bases. The CDR3 sequence is CASSQEVGRGYEQYF. DNA of the CDR3: TGCGCCAGCAGCCAAGAGGTTGGCAGGGGCTACGAGCAGTACTTC.

The chain joins TRBV9 to TRBJ1-1, with TRBD1 as a possible D gene (5 bases). Germline assignment: CDR1 SGDLS and CDR2 YYNGEE. Trimming left V 0 bases short and J 7 bases short, with 19 bases between. This CDR3 is built from 16 residues. In DNA, the CDR3 is TGTGCCAGCAGCGTAGTATCGGTCCGACAGTCGGTTGAAGCTTTCTTT. It codes for CASSVVSVRQSVEAFF.

This clone was counted a single time. This chain uses TRBV7-9 with TRBJ2-1, with TRBD2 matching over 12 bases. The CDR3 runs to 15 residues. Germline CDR1 reads SEHNR; CDR2 reads FQNEAQ (reference sequence). The V and J ends lost 4 bases and 6 bases, in that order; junction bases with no gene match: 4. In DNA, the CDR3 is TGTGCCAGCAGCTCCCTAGCGGGGGGGCTCAATGAGCAGTTCTTC. It codes for CASSSLAGGLNEQFF.

V gene TRBV6-1 combines with J gene TRBJ1-1, with D possibly being TRBD1 (6 bases). The CDR3 is 15 amino acids. CDR1 is MNHNS, CDR2 SASEGT, per germline. Trimming stripped 6 bases from V and 5 bases from J, with 19 bases between. CDR3 in amino acids: CASRSGTPLGTEAFF. The CDR3 DNA reads as TGTGCCAGCAGGTCCGGGACACCGCTTGGAACTGAAGCTTTCTTT.